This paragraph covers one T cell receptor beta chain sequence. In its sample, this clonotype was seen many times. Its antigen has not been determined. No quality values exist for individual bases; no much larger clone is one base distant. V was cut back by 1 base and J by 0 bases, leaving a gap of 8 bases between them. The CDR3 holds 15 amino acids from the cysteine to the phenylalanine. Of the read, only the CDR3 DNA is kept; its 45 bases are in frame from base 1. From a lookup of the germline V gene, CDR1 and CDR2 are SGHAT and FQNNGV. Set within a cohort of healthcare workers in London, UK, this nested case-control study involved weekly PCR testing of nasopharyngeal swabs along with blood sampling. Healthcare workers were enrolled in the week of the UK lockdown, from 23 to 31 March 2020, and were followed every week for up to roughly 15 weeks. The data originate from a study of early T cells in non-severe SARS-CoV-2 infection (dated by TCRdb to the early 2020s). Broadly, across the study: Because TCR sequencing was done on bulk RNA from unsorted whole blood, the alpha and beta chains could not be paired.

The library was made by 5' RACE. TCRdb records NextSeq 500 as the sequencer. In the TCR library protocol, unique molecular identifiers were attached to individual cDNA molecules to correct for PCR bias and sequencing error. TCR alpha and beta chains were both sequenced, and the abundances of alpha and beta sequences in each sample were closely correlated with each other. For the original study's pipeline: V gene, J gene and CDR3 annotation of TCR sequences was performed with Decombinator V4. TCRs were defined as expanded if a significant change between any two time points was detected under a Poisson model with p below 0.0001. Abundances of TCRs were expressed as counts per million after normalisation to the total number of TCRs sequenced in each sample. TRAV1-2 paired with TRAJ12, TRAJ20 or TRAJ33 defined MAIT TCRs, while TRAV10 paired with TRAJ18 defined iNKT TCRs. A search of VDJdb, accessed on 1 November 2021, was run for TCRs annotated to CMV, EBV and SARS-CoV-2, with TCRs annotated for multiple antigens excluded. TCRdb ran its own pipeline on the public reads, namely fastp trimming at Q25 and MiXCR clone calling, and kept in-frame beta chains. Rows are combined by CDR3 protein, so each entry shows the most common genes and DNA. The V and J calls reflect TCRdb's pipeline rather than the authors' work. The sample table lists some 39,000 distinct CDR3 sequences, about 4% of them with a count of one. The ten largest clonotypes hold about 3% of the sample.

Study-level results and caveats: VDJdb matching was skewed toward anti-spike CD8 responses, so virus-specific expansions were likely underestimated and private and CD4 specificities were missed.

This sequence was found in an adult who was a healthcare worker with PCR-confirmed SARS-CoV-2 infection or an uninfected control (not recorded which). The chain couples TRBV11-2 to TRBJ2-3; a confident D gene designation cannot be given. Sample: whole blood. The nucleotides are TGTGCCAGCAGCTTAGTGTTGGCGAGCACAGATACGCAGTATTTT. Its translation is CASSLVLASTDTQYF. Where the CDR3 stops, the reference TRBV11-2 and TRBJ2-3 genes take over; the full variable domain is EAGVAQSPRYKIIEKRQSVAFWCNPISGHATLYWYQQILGQGPKLLIQFQNNGVVDDSQLPKDRFSAERLKGVDSTLKIQPAKLEDSAVYLCASSLVLASTDTQYFGPGTRLTVL.